A single sample gave rise to the 26 T cell receptor beta chains below, sequenced in a study of Ad26.COV2.S vaccination and SARS-CoV-2 variants. Sequencing was performed with immunoSEQ multiplex PCR; in TCRdb, only in-frame clones are kept and a portion is missing. The data show fewer than 800,000 clones, approximately 88% seen once. Treatment described: 15 to 20 received Ad26.COV2.S at low or high dose, single or two shots; 5 received placebo; per-sample allocation not given. Day 63 after the first vaccine or placebo injection was the time point for sampling. The input for sequencing was peripheral blood, taken in a trial of Ad26.COV2.S vaccine versus placebo. These receptors were obtained from a person between 18 and 59 years old who received the Ad26.COV2.S COVID-19 vaccine or a placebo.

This clone appeared once. The genes are TRBV4-1 and TRBJ1-5; 8 bases are a match to TRBD1. The CDR3 sequence is 17 residues long. The germline gives CDR1 MGHRA, CDR2 YSYEKL. After removal of 0 bases from V and 6 bases from J, the junction contained 10 bases not matched to a gene. CDR3: CASSQEQGDWVGQPQHF. The CDR3 nucleotides read TGCGCCAGCAGCCAAGAACAGGGGGATTGGGTAGGTCAGCCCCAGCATTTT.

The chain combines TRBV19 with TRBJ2-1; 11 bases are shared with TRBD2. This CDR3 is built from 18 residues. Germline trimming cut 3 bases from V and 4 bases from J; bases unmatched to any gene: 11. Germline V gives CDR1 LNHDA, CDR2 SQIVND (reference sequence). The CDR3 protein is CASSILEASGRPYNEQFF. The CDR3, as DNA: TGTGCCAGTAGTATCCTCGAGGCTAGCGGGAGGCCTTACAATGAGCAGTTCTTC.

This clone was seen once. The chain couples TRBV2 to TRBJ2-7; the D gene is possibly TRBD1 (6 bases). The CDR3 runs 17 residues. V dropped 4 bases and J dropped 0 bases, with 19 bases sitting between them. Germline CDR1 and CDR2: SNHLY and FYNNEI. CDR3 in amino acids: CASSGETGSPFSYEQYF. CDR3 nucleotide sequence: TGTGCCAGCAGTGGGGAGACAGGTTCTCCCTTCTCCTACGAGCAGTACTTC.

About this clone: Its ends do not fully match the called genes, so a read error is possible. The chain is built from TRBV5-8 and TRBJ2-7, with TRBD1 matching over 7 bases. The CDR3 length is 11 residues. Germline V lookup: CDR1 SGHTS, CDR2 YDEGEE. The CDR3 DNA follows: TGTGCCAGCAGCTTGGTTGGGGACAGCCACTTC. This sequence encodes CASSLVGDSHF.

The rearrangement links TRBV7-9 to TRBJ2-1; no reliable D call. The CDR3 covers 16 residues. Trimming stripped 5 bases from V and 0 bases from J, with 14 bases between. CDR1 is SEHNR and CDR2 is FQNEAQ in the germline V gene (reference sequence). CDR3 sequence (DNA): TGTGCCAGCAGCCCGGCAGGTTTCAGCTCCTACAATGAGCAGTTCTTC. Translating gives CASSPAGFSSYNEQFF. The variable domain in full, completed from reference TRBV7-9 and TRBJ2-1, reads DTGVSQNPRHKITKRGQNVTFRCDPISEHNRLYWYRQTLGQGPEFLTYFQNEAQLEKSRLLSDRFSAERPKGSFSTLEIQRTEQGDSAMYLCASSPAGFSSYNEQFFGPGTRLTVL.

This clone showed up just once. The V call is TRBV7-2, the J call TRBJ2-5, with D possibly called TRBD1 or TRBD2 (6 bases each). This CDR3 contains 14 residues. Germline lookup yields CDR1 SGHTA and CDR2 FQGNSA. V was trimmed by 2 bases and J by 1 base, leaving 8 bases between them. Written as DNA, the CDR3 is TGTGCCAGCAGCTTAAGGGGGGTCCAAGAGACCCAGTACTTC. This encodes CASSLRGVQETQYF.

The V call is TRBV30, the J call TRBJ2-1; possible D gene TRBD2, 6 bases. The CDR3 has 14 residues. Trimming removed 4 bases at V and 5 bases at J, with 15 bases between. CDR1 is GTSNPN, CDR2 SVGIG, per germline (reference sequence). The CDR3 region is CAWITPGSNNEQFF. In DNA form, the CDR3 reads TGTGCCTGGATCACCCCCGGGAGTAACAATGAGCAGTTCTTC.

This chain uses TRBV27 with TRBJ2-5, with D perhaps matching TRBD1 or TRBD2 (6 bases each). V was clipped by 8 bases and J by 4 bases, with 14 bases between them. Germline CDR1 is MNHEY and CDR2 is SMNVEV (reference sequence). The CDR3 is made up of 13 amino acids. The CDR3 DNA reads as TGTGCCAGCCTTCGAGGGGGGCGAGAGACCCAGTACTTC. As protein: CASLRGGRETQYF.

This chain links TRBV29-1 with TRBJ1-2; possibly TRBD1 for D (5 bases). Trimming removed 6 bases from V and 0 bases from J, with 11 bases in between. CDR3 size: 13 residues. Looked up from germline, CDR1 is SQVTM and CDR2 is ANQGSEA. The CDR3 sequence is CSVIGAANYGYTF. Here the CDR3 DNA reads TGCAGCGTGATAGGGGCAGCTAACTATGGCTACACCTTC.

This chain connects TRBV7-2 to TRBJ2-3; 12 bases are a match to TRBD2. This CDR3 has 17 amino acids. In germline, CDR1 is SGHTA, CDR2 FQGNSA. J lost 3 bases, V lost 1 base, and 5 bases had no gene match. CDR3 in amino acids: CASSLGPTSGGTDTQYF. The CDR3, as DNA: TGTGCCAGCAGCTTAGGCCCGACTAGCGGGGGAACAGATACGCAGTATTTT.

This clone was detected only once. The V call is TRBV5-1, the J call TRBJ2-3; TRBD2 might be the D (6 bases). CDR3 length equals 16 residues. Deletions cut 4 bases from V and 0 bases from J, with 15 bases between. CDR1 is SGHRS, CDR2 YFSETQ, per germline. The CDR3 is CASSPTAGRSTDTQYF. In DNA form, the CDR3 reads TGCGCCAGCAGCCCAACGGCGGGACGGAGCACAGATACGCAGTATTTT.

J is TRBJ2-7 and V is TRBV5-6, with TRBD1 identical over 9 bases. V shed 3 bases, J shed 5 bases, and the junction held 9 bases outside the gene matches. Germline CDR1 and CDR2: SGHDT and YYEEEE. The CDR3 contains 15 residues. The CDR3 is CASSWTGTGLNEQYF. The CDR3 bases are TGTGCCAGCAGCTGGACCGGGACAGGGCTTAACGAGCAGTACTTC.

The chain combines TRBV19 with TRBJ2-2; D gene uncertain. Germline V lookup: CDR1 LNHDA, CDR2 SQIVND (reference sequence). This CDR3 contains 14 residues. V lost 0 bases and J 4 bases, leaving 6 bases between the germline ends. CDR3 DNA sequence: TGTGCCAGTAGTATAGAAGACGGCACCGGGGAGCTGTTTTTT. Protein: CASSIEDGTGELFF.

The gene calls are TRBV6-5 and TRBJ2-1; D gene unclear. Per germline, CDR1 MNHEY and CDR2 SVGAGI. This CDR3 has 13 residues. Trimming pared 11 bases from V and 0 bases from J, leaving 11 bases between. The CDR3 protein is CASGRSSYNEQFF. The CDR3 coding sequence is TGTGCCTCCGGCCGCAGCTCCTACAATGAGCAGTTCTTC.

This clone was found once. The chain couples TRBV5-4 to TRBJ2-3, with 9 bases that match TRBD2. Germline values: CDR1 SGHNT, CDR2 YYREEE (reference sequence). The CDR3 contains 16 residues. The J segment lost 0 bases and the V segment lost 4 bases, leaving 6 bases of the junction unmatched. The CDR3 region is CASSLRTSASTDTQYF. The CDR3 nucleotides read TGTGCCAGCAGCCTCCGGACTAGCGCCAGCACAGATACGCAGTATTTT.

The rearrangement joins TRBV27 to TRBJ2-6; tentative D call: TRBD2 (5 bases). Germline V gene sequence: CDR1 MNHEY, CDR2 SMNVEV (reference sequence). This CDR3 has 12 residues. V was cut by 3 bases and J by 9 bases, with 6 bases left in between. CDR3 protein: CASSLGSNVLTF. CDR3 DNA sequence: TGTGCCAGCAGTTTGGGGAGCAACGTCCTGACTTTC.

CDR3 sequence reads: CASKWAPFGGGTDTQYF. As DNA, the CDR3 is TGTGCCAGCAAGTGGGCCCCCTTTGGGGGAGGAACAGATACGCAGTATTTT. The genes are TRBV27 and TRBJ2-3, with D perhaps TRBD2 (6 bases). The germline V and J ends were trimmed by 7 bases and 3 bases, with 23 bases remaining between them. Germline CDR1 and CDR2: MNHEY and SMNVEV (reference sequence). The CDR3 contains 17 residues.

V and J are TRBV11-2 and TRBJ1-5, with D maybe TRBD1 (5 bases). Germline values: CDR1 SGHAT, CDR2 FQNNGV. The germline V and J ends were trimmed by 5 bases and 7 bases, with 15 bases remaining between them. The CDR3 sequence is 14 residues long. The CDR3: CASSLSLRGQPQHF. The CDR3 nucleotides are TGTGCCAGCAGCCTCTCTCTTCGGGGGCAGCCCCAGCATTTT.

The V and J genes are TRBV2 and TRBJ2-1; D is possibly TRBD2 (5 bases). V gave up 6 bases and J gave up 3 bases, with 12 bases separating them. Germline CDR1 reads SNHLY; CDR2 reads FYNNEI. The CDR3 sequence is 14 residues long. This CDR3 is CASSGILHYNEQFF. CDR3 nucleotides: TGTGCCAGCAGCGGGATTTTACACTACAATGAGCAGTTCTTC.

The chain recombines TRBV10-1 with TRBJ2-1, with D unclear. Between the trimmed V and J ends, which lost 11 bases and 8 bases, there was a span of 19 bases. The CDR3 is 13 residues long. The germline gives CDR1 WNHNN, CDR2 SYGVQD (reference sequence). This CDR3 reads CALRVSPRYEQFF. As DNA, the CDR3 is TGCGCCTTAAGGGTTTCCCCCCGCTATGAGCAGTTCTTC.

The rearrangement uses TRBV6-4 and TRBJ2-3; D unclear. This CDR3 has 13 amino acids. Per the germline V gene, CDR1 is MRHNA and CDR2 is SNTAGT. V lost 5 bases and J lost 2, with 8 bases in between. CDR3 amino acids: CASSTVSTDTQYF. The CDR3 DNA is TGTGCCAGCAGTACTGTGTCCACAGATACGCAGTATTTT.

The V gene is TRBV19, the J gene TRBJ2-5; maybe TRBD1 (5 bases). Trimming shortened V by 2 bases and J by 5 bases, and 15 bases separated the two germline ends. Germline values: CDR1 LNHDA, CDR2 SQIVND (reference sequence). The length of the CDR3 is 15 residues. The CDR3 loop reads CASSITRALRETQYF. For the CDR3, the DNA is TGTGCCAGTAGTATAACCAGGGCCCTCCGCGAGACCCAGTACTTC.

This clone was seen a few times. V usage is TRBV7-3 and J usage is TRBJ2-3; D unclear. CDR3 length: 15 residues. V dropped 2 bases and J dropped 2 bases, with 11 bases sitting between them. Germline loops: CDR1 SGHTA, CDR2 FQGTGA. CDR3 DNA: TGTGCCAGCAGCTTACAAGGTACCCCCACAGATACGCAGTATTTT. This sequence encodes CASSLQGTPTDTQYF.

V gene TRBV19 combines with J gene TRBJ2-1, with D perhaps matching TRBD2 (5 bases). The CDR3 length is 16 residues. Germline V CDR1 and CDR2: LNHDA, SQIVND (reference sequence). V shed 3 bases and J shed 2 bases, with 14 bases lying between them. DNA of the CDR3: TGTGCCAGTAGTATGGTGCGGGCACTAACCTACAATGAGCAGTTCTTC. Amino acid sequence: CASSMVRALTYNEQFF. The full variable domain, completed using reference TRBV19 and TRBJ2-1, is DGGITQSPKYLFRKEGQNVTLSCEQNLNHDAMYWYRQDPGQGLRLIYYSQIVNDFQKGDIAEGYSVSREKKESFPLTVTSAQKNPTAFYLCASSMVRALTYNEQFFGPGTRLTVL.

The V gene is TRBV6-6, the J gene TRBJ2-7; tentative D call: TRBD1 (6 bases). Per the germline V gene, CDR1 is MNHNY and CDR2 is SVGAGI (reference sequence). The CDR3 loop spans 15 amino acids. V gave up 5 bases and J gave up 2 bases, with 16 bases separating them. The CDR3 DNA reads TGTGCCAGCAGTAACTACAGGGAAAAGACCTACGAGCAGTACTTC. Encoded protein: CASSNYREKTYEQYF.

The chain has TRBV5-6 and TRBJ2-3, with D possibly matching TRBD2 (6 bases). CDR1 and CDR2 (germline): SGHDT, YYEEEE. The V end lost 6 bases, the J end lost 2 bases, and 19 bases lay between the germline ends. The CDR3 covers 16 residues. The CDR3 sequence is CASIEQWAGNTDTQYF. CDR3 nucleotides: TGTGCCAGCATCGAACAATGGGCGGGGAACACAGATACGCAGTATTTT.